This T cell receptor beta chain was recorded in a study of T-cell reconstitution after alpha-beta-depleted transplantation in children (dated by TCRdb to 2016 to 2017). For the study in its entirety: Using TCR repertoire profiling, the study quantitatively followed how T-cell immune reconstitution unfolded in children after TCRalphabeta/CD19-depleted allogeneic hematopoietic cell transplantation. The investigation overall reported the following: About two months after transplant, the apparently early recovery of alphabetaT-cell counts reportedly depended on just several hundred clones that had expanded rapidly and came from non-depleted graft cells. The frequencies of hyperexpanded clones fell over the following months, and after one year, T-cell counts and TCRbeta diversity were mostly attributed to newly produced T cells. In some patients, the high TCRbeta diversity seen at day 60 was put down to recipient T cells and intrathymic progenitors that had survived conditioning.

The treatment or condition label for this specimen denotes: allogeneic hematopoietic cell transplantation with graft depleted of TCRalphabeta T cells and CD19 B cells. The transplant recipients were children given TCRalphabeta/CD19-depleted allogeneic hematopoietic cell grafts. Trimming removed 5 bases from V and 6 bases from J, leaving 14 bases between the germline ends. The germline V gene provides CDR1 MNHNS and CDR2 SASEGT. CDR3 length: 14 amino acids, cysteine to phenylalanine. Of all the DNA, just the CDR3 is kept, 42 bases in frame from base 1. The receptor library was made with PCR. Sequencing used an Illumina HiSeq 2500. To normalize quantification of the TCRbeta repertoire, the TCR libraries were built with molecular barcoding that relied on unique molecular identifiers. TCRdb passed the public sequencing reads through fastp at Q25 and MiXCR, retaining productive beta sequences. Each entry is one CDR3 protein sequence, shown with its most common DNA and genes. In this sample the table shows 440,000 or so distinct CDR3 sequences, 43% of which occur a single time. Under 30% of the sample belongs to the ten largest clones.

Worth noting for this clonotype: Its target antigen remains unknown. With a much larger clone just one base away, this may be a read error.

This TCR derives from a girl aged 2-9 years with aplastic anemia, due to receive a stem cell transplant. This receptor chain uses TRBV6-1 and TRBJ1-5, with a tentative D gene TRBD1 over 6 matching bases. The material was PBMCs, obtained before TCRalphabeta/CD19-depleted stem cell transplant. The CDR3 protein sequence reads: CASSPDRPIQPQHF. The nucleotides read TGTGCCAGCAGTCCGGACAGACCTATTCAGCCCCAGCATTTT.